The entry below describes one T cell receptor (beta chain). What it binds is unknown. Germline CDR1 and CDR2: GTSNPN and SVGIG (reference sequence). Trimming stripped 2 bases from V and 4 bases from J, with 9 bases between. The CDR3 sequence is 14 residues long. Diagnoses were established using clinical symptoms, serum thyroxine and TRAb, thyroid ultrasound and orbital computed tomography. Each 10 ml fresh peripheral blood draw supplied the PBMCs. TCR beta CDR3 regions were amplified from RNA. During a first-round RT-PCR of the TCR CDR3, the HTBI primer set was used. TCRdb ran MiXCR on the multiplex PCR reads and lists one entry per CDR3 protein. The data contain about 400,000 distinct CDR3 sequences, 25% of them singletons. The sample belongs to a study of T cells in Graves' hyperthyroidism and ophthalmopathy. Study-wide findings and caveats: Most thyroid clonotypes expanded above 0.001 were also detected in blood.

Sequences were obtained from blood. The clonotype was recovered from a man in his fifties with Graves' hyperthyroidism. V usage is TRBV30 and J usage is TRBJ2-6; D is uncertain. CDR3 DNA: TGTGCCTGGAGTTTCGGGTCCGGGGCCAACGTCCTGACTTTC. This encodes CAWSFGSGANVLTF.